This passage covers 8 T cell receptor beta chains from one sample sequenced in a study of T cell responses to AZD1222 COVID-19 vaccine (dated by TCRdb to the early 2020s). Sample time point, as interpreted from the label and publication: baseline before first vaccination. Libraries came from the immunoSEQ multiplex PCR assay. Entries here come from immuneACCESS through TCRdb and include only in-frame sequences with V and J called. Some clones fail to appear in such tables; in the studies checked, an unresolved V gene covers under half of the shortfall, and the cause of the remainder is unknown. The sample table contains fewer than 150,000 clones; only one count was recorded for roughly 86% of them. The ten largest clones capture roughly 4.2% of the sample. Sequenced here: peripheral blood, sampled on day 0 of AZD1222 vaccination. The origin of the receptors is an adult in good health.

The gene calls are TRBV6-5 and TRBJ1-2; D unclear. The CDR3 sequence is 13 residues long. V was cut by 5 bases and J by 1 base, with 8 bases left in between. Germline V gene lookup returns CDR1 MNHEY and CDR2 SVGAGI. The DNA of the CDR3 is TGTGCCAGCAGTACATCAGATAACTATGGCTACACCTTC. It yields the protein CASSTSDNYGYTF.

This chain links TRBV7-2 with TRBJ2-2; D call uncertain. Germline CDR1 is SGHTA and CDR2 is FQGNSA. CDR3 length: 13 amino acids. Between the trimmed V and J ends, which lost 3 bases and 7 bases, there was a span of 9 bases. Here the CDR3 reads CASSLPKGGELFF. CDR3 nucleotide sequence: TGTGCCAGCAGCTTGCCCAAGGGCGGGGAGCTGTTTTTT.

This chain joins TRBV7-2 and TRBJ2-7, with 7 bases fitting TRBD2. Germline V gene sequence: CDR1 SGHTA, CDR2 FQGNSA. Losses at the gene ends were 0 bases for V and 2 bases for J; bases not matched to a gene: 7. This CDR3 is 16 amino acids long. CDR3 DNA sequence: TGTGCCAGCAGCTTAGCACCGGGGGGAGTCACCTACGAGCAGTACTTC. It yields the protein CASSLAPGGVTYEQYF.

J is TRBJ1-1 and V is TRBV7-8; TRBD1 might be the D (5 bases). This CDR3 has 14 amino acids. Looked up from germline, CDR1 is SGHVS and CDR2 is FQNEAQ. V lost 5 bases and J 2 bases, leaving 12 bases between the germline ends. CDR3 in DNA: TGTGCCAGCAGCCCCGGGGGGACCAACACTGAAGCTTTCTTT. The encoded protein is CASSPGGTNTEAFF.

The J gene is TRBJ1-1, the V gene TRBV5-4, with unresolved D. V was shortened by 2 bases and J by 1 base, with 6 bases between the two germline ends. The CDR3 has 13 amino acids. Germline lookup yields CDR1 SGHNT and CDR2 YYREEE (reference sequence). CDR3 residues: CASSFQENTEAFF. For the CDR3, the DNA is TGTGCCAGCAGCTTTCAGGAGAACACTGAAGCTTTCTTT.

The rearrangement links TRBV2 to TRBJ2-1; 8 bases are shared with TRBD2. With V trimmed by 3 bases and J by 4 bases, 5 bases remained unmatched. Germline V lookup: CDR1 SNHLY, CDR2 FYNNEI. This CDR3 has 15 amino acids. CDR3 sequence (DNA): TGTGCCAGCAGTGACGGGGGGGCCCCGTACAATGAGCAGTTCTTC. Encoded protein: CASSDGGAPYNEQFF.

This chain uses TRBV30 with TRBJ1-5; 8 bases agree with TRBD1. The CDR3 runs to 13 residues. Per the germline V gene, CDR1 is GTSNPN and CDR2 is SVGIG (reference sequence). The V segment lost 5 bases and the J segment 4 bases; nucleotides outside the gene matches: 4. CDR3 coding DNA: TGTGCCTGGGGAACAGGGGGTAATCAGCCCCAGCATTTT. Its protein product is CAWGTGGNQPQHF.

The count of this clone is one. This CDR3 is CASSFEGMEQYF. The CDR3 nucleotides read TGTGCCAGCAGCTTTGAAGGAATGGAGCAGTACTTC. The chain joins TRBV11-2 to TRBJ2-7; the D is unclear. Trimming removed 3 bases from V and 7 bases from J, with 10 bases in between. The germline V gene has CDR1 SGHAT and CDR2 FQNNGV. CDR3 size: 12 residues.